Shown below are 13 T cell receptor beta chains from a single sample sequenced in a study of T cells in Graves' hyperthyroidism and ophthalmopathy. RNA transcripts were the template for amplifying TCR beta CDR3 regions. Researchers ran a first-round RT-PCR on the TCR CDR3 using the HTBI primer set. TCRdb independently ran MiXCR on the multiplex PCR reads; one entry per CDR3 protein. The sample shows fewer than 700,000 distinct CDR3 sequences, about a sixth of them seen only once. Sequences were obtained from blood. These TCRs come from a woman aged 18-35 years with Graves' ophthalmopathy.

The sample holds many counts of this clonotype. The CDR3 bases are TGCAGTGCTCGGACCGGGGTCCGGAGCTCCTACAATGAGCAGTTCTTC. Its protein product is CSARTGVRSSYNEQFF. V gene TRBV20-1 combines with J gene TRBJ2-1, with a weak D call TRBD2 (5 bases). This CDR3 has 16 residues. CDR1 DFQATT and CDR2 SNEGSKA come from the germline V gene (reference sequence). The V end lost 5 bases, the J end lost 0 bases, and 17 bases lay between the germline ends.

This clonotype occurred many times. This chain connects TRBV3-1 to TRBJ2-3; 9 bases are shared with TRBD2. The CDR3 is made up of 15 amino acids. Germline V gene sequence: CDR1 LGHDT, CDR2 YNNKEL (reference sequence). The V segment lost 6 bases and the J segment 3 bases; nucleotides outside the gene matches: 7. The CDR3 bases are TGTGCCAGCAGAGAGGGACTAGCCTGGACAGATACGCAGTATTTT. Translating it yields CASREGLAWTDTQYF.

Concerning this clonotype: A much larger clone is a single base away; this may be a read error. The chain links TRBV27 to TRBJ2-1, with TRBD2 matching over 9 bases. The CDR3 runs 15 residues. V lost 3 bases to trimming and J lost 8 bases; unmatched junction nucleotides: 8. The germline V gene has CDR1 MNHEY and CDR2 SMNVEV (reference sequence). In DNA, the CDR3 is TGTGCCAGCAGTTTGTCTAGCGGGACGGGGGATGAGCAGTTCTTC. Encoded protein: CASSLSSGTGDEQFF.

As regards this clonotype: An end of the junction differs from the germline gene, which may be a read error. The V and J genes are TRBV20-1 and TRBJ2-5, with no clear D. The CDR3 totals 15 residues. Germline V lookup: CDR1 DFQATT, CDR2 SNEGSKA (reference sequence). The CDR3 reads CSAREYVGLQEAQYF. The CDR3 DNA follows: TGCAGTGCTAGAGAATATGTTGGGCTCCAAGAGGCCCAGTACTTC.

The chain uses TRBV6-1 and TRBJ2-7; D ambiguous. The CDR3 extends over 11 amino acids. Germline values: CDR1 MNHNS, CDR2 SASEGT. Trimming cost V 5 bases and J 4 bases, with 6 bases left between them. The CDR3 region is CASSTEYEQYF. In nucleotides, the CDR3 is TGTGCCAGCAGTACAGAATACGAGCAGTACTTC.

Many counts were recorded for this clonotype. The rearrangement links TRBV13 to TRBJ2-3, with unresolved D. Per germline, CDR1 PRHDT and CDR2 FYEKMQ (reference sequence). The CDR3 is made up of 14 amino acids. V gave up 2 bases and J gave up 2 bases, with 8 bases separating them. The CDR3 is CASSLSPPTDTQYF. The CDR3 DNA reads as TGTGCCAGCAGCTTATCGCCGCCCACAGATACGCAGTATTTT.

This clonotype was counted ten times or more. The J gene is TRBJ2-1, the V gene TRBV18, with a possible D match to TRBD2 (6 bases). Trimming cost V 3 bases and J 8 bases, with 14 bases left between them. There are 14 residues in the CDR3. In germline, CDR1 is KGHSH, CDR2 LQKENI. The CDR3 region is CASSPPGGVDEQFF. The CDR3 nucleotides read TGTGCCAGCTCACCGCCAGGCGGGGTAGATGAGCAGTTCTTC.

The rearrangement links TRBV28 to TRBJ2-3, with 9 bases matching TRBD2. The CDR3 has 16 residues. Looked up from germline, CDR1 is MDHEN and CDR2 is SYDVKM. V was clipped by 6 bases and J by 4 bases; unmatched bases: 11. This CDR3 is CASSVGSGLAADTQYF. Here the CDR3 DNA reads TGTGCCAGCAGCGTGGGATCGGGACTAGCAGCAGATACGCAGTATTTT.

Only a few counts were recorded for this clonotype. This rearrangement joins TRBV5-1 to TRBJ1-3, with TRBD1 matching over 7 bases. With V trimmed by 7 bases and J by 2 bases, 6 bases remained unmatched. The CDR3 runs to 14 residues. CDR1 is SGHRS and CDR2 is YFSETQ in the germline V gene. The CDR3 reads CASQETGTGNTIYF. The CDR3 DNA sequence: TGCGCCAGCCAAGAGACAGGGACTGGAAACACCATATATTTT.

The J gene is TRBJ1-6, the V gene TRBV12-3 or TRBV12-4, with a possible D match to TRBD1 (6 bases). The V and J ends lost 2 bases and 4 bases respectively, with 15 bases between them. The CDR3 sequence is 17 residues long. The CDR3 sequence: CASSLTGLNPYNSPLHF. In DNA, the CDR3 is TGTGCCAGCAGTTTAACAGGGTTAAATCCATATAATTCACCCCTCCACTTT.

This clonotype was found a few times. The chain uses TRBV19 and TRBJ1-2; TRBD1 agrees at 8 bases. The CDR3 sequence is 15 residues long. Germline assignment: CDR1 LNHDA and CDR2 SQIVND (reference sequence). V shed 5 bases, J shed 1 base, and the junction held 6 bases outside the gene matches. CDR3 sequence (DNA): TGTGCCAGTAGTCTCCGGACAGGGAATAACTATGGCTACACCTTC. Amino acid sequence: CASSLRTGNNYGYTF.

This chain joins TRBV7-9 and TRBJ2-1; a weak D match, TRBD2 (5 bases). Per germline, CDR1 SEHNR and CDR2 FQNEAQ (reference sequence). V lost 4 bases and J lost 4, with 20 bases in between. The CDR3 has 17 residues. This CDR3 is CASSSTLTRGPYNEQFF. CDR3 DNA sequence: TGTGCCAGCAGCTCGACCCTAACTAGAGGTCCATACAATGAGCAGTTCTTC.

This clonotype was counted ten times or more. The J gene is TRBJ2-1, the V gene TRBV3-1, with 8 bases identical to TRBD2. CDR3 length: 14 amino acids. The germline CDR1 and CDR2 sequences are LGHDT and YNNKEL (reference sequence). V gave up 0 bases and J gave up 8 bases; unmatched junction bases: 3. CDR3 region: CASSQDSGVDEQFF. DNA for the CDR3: TGTGCCAGCAGCCAAGATAGCGGGGTGGATGAGCAGTTCTTC.